The clone carrying this TCR beta chain was seen more than once but under ten times. The data derive from a study of blood T cells in healthy people across ages. Together with a sample-barcoded 5' primer, a J-beta primer mix was included in a second PCR lasting roughly 7 to 11 cycles. Carrying 12 random nucleotides, a template-switch adaptor labeled each individual cDNA molecule. MiXCR, applied by TCRdb to the 5' RACE reads, yields one record per CDR3 protein. The table records around 800,000 distinct CDR3 sequences, around 25% of them present only once. V lost 1 base, J lost 7 bases, and 20 bases lay in between. The CDR3 length is 15 residues. Germline loops: CDR1 SQVTM, CDR2 ANQGSEA. The sample also formed part of further work on T cells of mothers and their children. In that study: For unrelated pairs as for related ones, thymic selection shapes TCR recombination output similarly.

The origin of this receptor is a boy aged 10-17 years in good health. The sample comprised blood. The rearrangement joins TRBV29-1 to TRBJ2-7; no firm D call. The CDR3 DNA is TGCAGCGTTGAAGGTACGGTCACGGTACTATGGGAGCAGTACTTC. This codes for CSVEGTVTVLWEQYF.